Listed here are 28 T cell receptor beta chains from one sample, sequenced in a study of human T cells and chemical hapten exposure. TCRdb redid the calling of the RACE reads with MiXCR, one entry per CDR3 protein. The sample records over 300,000 distinct CDR3 sequences, approximately 5.1% being singletons. Regarding time point: pre-sensitization, week 0. The treatment was: therapeutic diphenylcyclopropenone sensitization with weekly scalp DPC. The sequencing here drew on whole blood, taken in connection with sensitization to the hapten diphenylcyclopropenone (DPC). All receptors derive from a woman in her fifties or sixties with alopecia areata. Some clones in this sample may be carry-over from other donors' samples.

This clonotype occurred a few times. CDR3 in amino acids: CASSSLSTGPNEKLFF. CDR3 coding DNA: TGTGCCAGCAGTTCACTTTCGACAGGGCCTAATGAAAAACTGTTTTTT. The chain has TRBV28 and TRBJ1-4; TRBD1 agrees at 7 bases. V lost 4 bases and J lost 3; bases outside the gene matches: 8. Per germline, CDR1 MDHEN and CDR2 SYDVKM. The CDR3 has 16 amino acids. The variable domain in full, with the rest retrieved from reference TRBV28 and TRBJ1-4, is DVKVTQSSRYLVKRTGEKVFLECVQDMDHENMFWYRQDPGLGLRLIYFSYDVKMKEKGDIPEGYSVSREKKERFSLILESASTNQTSMYLCASSSLSTGPNEKLFFGSGTQLSVL.

The chain joins TRBV12-3 or TRBV12-4 to TRBJ2-2; D remains ambiguous. Trimming removed 1 base at V and 6 bases at J, with 9 bases between. This CDR3 region has 14 residues. CDR3 nucleotide sequence: TGTGCCAGCAGTTTAGACGTAATGCCCGGGGAGCTGTTTTTT. It encodes CASSLDVMPGELFF.

This clonotype has at least ten counts. V and J are TRBV18 and TRBJ1-3, with 7 bases lining up with TRBD1. Germline loops: CDR1 KGHSH, CDR2 LQKENI. V lost 3 bases to trimming and J lost 2 bases; unmatched junction nucleotides: 4. This CDR3 has 15 amino acids. Written as DNA, the CDR3 is TGTGCCAGCTCACCGGTACAGGGGACTGGAAACACCATATATTTT. It is translated as CASSPVQGTGNTIYF.

This clonotype was seen a handful of times. The chain has TRBV20-1 and TRBJ1-2; D remains ambiguous. Trimming cost V 3 bases and J 7 bases, with 3 bases left between them. CDR3 length: 9 residues. Per germline, CDR1 DFQATT and CDR2 SNEGSKA (reference sequence). CDR3 coding DNA: TGCAGTGCTAGTCTTGGCTACACCTTC. This sequence encodes CSASLGYTF.

The table lists this clonotype with a few counts. This chain connects TRBV7-9 to TRBJ2-3, with no clear D. The V end lost 5 bases, the J end lost 6 bases, and 6 bases lay between the germline ends. Germline lookup yields CDR1 SEHNR and CDR2 FQNEAQ (reference sequence). There are 11 residues in the CDR3. The CDR3 nucleotides read TGTGCCAGCAGCAATTCGGATACGCAGTATTTT. Translated, it gives CASSNSDTQYF.

This chain connects TRBV12-3 or TRBV12-4 to TRBJ2-3; no clear D. The CDR3 covers 15 residues. Trimming removed 5 bases from V and 11 bases from J, with 23 bases in between. The CDR3 loop reads CASSPGPALKGRQYF. For the CDR3, the DNA is TGTGCCAGCAGTCCCGGTCCAGCGTTGAAAGGCCGGCAGTATTTT.

This clonotype was detected ten times or more. This chain uses TRBV3-1 with TRBJ2-7; D is perhaps TRBD1 (7 bases). The germline CDR1 and CDR2 sequences are LGHDT and YNNKEL (reference sequence). This CDR3 is built from 14 residues. With 4 bases removed from V and 0 bases from J, the gap between germline ends came to 10 bases. The chain's CDR3 is CASSPGGLSYEQYF. DNA for the CDR3: TGTGCCAGCAGCCCAGGGGGACTCTCCTACGAGCAGTACTTC.

This clonotype turned up a few times. The chain is built from TRBV6-2 or TRBV6-3 and TRBJ2-6, with D possibly being TRBD1 (6 bases). Trimming removed 11 bases from V and 4 bases from J, with 24 bases in between. Germline CDR1 MNHEY, CDR2 SVGEGT. The CDR3 loop spans 17 amino acids. CDR3 sequence (DNA): TGTGCCGGCAACTGGGGGCCGACCACCCCGGGGGCCAACGTCCTGACTTTC. This codes for CAGNWGPTTPGANVLTF.

This clonotype was detected ten times or more. The V call is TRBV9, the J call TRBJ2-2, with D possibly TRBD2 on 5 matching bases. The CDR3 consists of 13 residues. V lost 1 base to trimming and J lost 7 bases, with 8 bases between them. Germline V lookup: CDR1 SGDLS, CDR2 YYNGEE. CDR3 amino acids: CASSVISVGELFF. The CDR3 DNA reads as TGTGCCAGCAGCGTAATTAGCGTCGGGGAGCTGTTTTTT.

This clonotype has at least ten counts. The chain employs TRBV27 and TRBJ1-5; the D gene is possibly TRBD1 (6 bases). The CDR3 extends over 16 amino acids. The germline gives CDR1 MNHEY, CDR2 SMNVEV (reference sequence). V gave up 0 bases and J gave up 0 bases, with 9 bases separating them. Here the CDR3 DNA reads TGTGCCAGCAGTTTATCCGGGGGCTATAGCAATCAGCCCCAGCATTTT. Translated, it gives CASSLSGGYSNQPQHF.

A few counts support this clonotype. This chain links TRBV5-4 with TRBJ2-5, with TRBD1 matching 7 bases. The CDR3 contains 14 residues. The J segment lost 2 bases and the V segment lost 1 base, leaving 2 bases of the junction unmatched. Per germline, CDR1 SGHNT and CDR2 YYREEE (reference sequence). Here the CDR3 reads CASSLPGGQETQYF. In DNA form, the CDR3 reads TGTGCCAGCAGCTTGCCAGGGGGACAAGAGACCCAGTACTTC. The complete variable domain, with remaining parts taken from reference TRBV5-4 and TRBJ2-5, reads ETGVTQSPTHLIKTRGQQVTLRCSSQSGHNTVSWYQQALGQGPQFIFQYYREEENGRGNFPPRFSGLQFPNYSSELNVNALELDDSALYLCASSLPGGQETQYFGPGTRLLVL.

The chain joins TRBV28 to TRBJ1-5; 7 nucleotides line up with TRBD1. This CDR3 region has 15 residues. The germline V gene has CDR1 MDHEN and CDR2 SYDVKM. V was pared by 6 bases and J by 3 bases, with 8 bases of the junction left unmatched. The CDR3 is CASSPAGGVNQPQHF. Here the CDR3 DNA reads TGTGCCAGCAGCCCAGCAGGGGGGGTCAATCAGCCCCAGCATTTT.

This clonotype was observed a few times. This chain uses TRBV7-9 with TRBJ1-3; maybe TRBD1 (5 bases). The ends were cut back, 6 bases at V and 11 bases at J, with 17 bases in the middle. The CDR3 length is 13 residues. The V gene's germline CDR1 is SEHNR and CDR2 FQNEAQ (reference sequence). This chain's CDR3 is CASSTGPSNPIYF. CDR3 nucleotide sequence: TGTGCCAGCAGTACGGGGCCCAGCAACCCCATATATTTT.

Ten or more counts support this clonotype. V usage is TRBV9 and J usage is TRBJ2-1; TRBD2 aligns across 9 bases. Germline V gene lookup returns CDR1 SGDLS and CDR2 YYNGEE. There are 13 residues in the CDR3. J was trimmed by 9 bases and V by 4 bases; bases with no gene match: 5. The CDR3 here is CASSPGGRVEQFF. The CDR3 DNA reads TGTGCCAGCAGCCCGGGCGGGAGGGTTGAGCAGTTCTTC.

This clonotype has a count of ten or more. The chain combines TRBV12-3 or TRBV12-4 with TRBJ2-1; a possible D gene is TRBD2 (6 bases). V lost 7 bases and J lost 2, with 15 bases in between. This CDR3 is 15 amino acids long. CDR3 DNA sequence: TGTGCCAGCACCTCCGGGACTCAAACCTACAATGAGCAGTTCTTC. Translated, it gives CASTSGTQTYNEQFF.

The chain combines TRBV7-9 with TRBJ1-3, with D maybe TRBD1 (5 bases). Trimming removed 10 bases from V and 0 bases from J, with 10 bases in between. The CDR3 spans 13 residues. Germline V gene data show CDR1 as SEHNR and CDR2 as FQNEAQ (reference sequence). Written as DNA, the CDR3 is TGTGCCACCCTGGGGGTCTCTGGAAACACCATATATTTT. This translates into CATLGVSGNTIYF.

The gene calls are TRBV13 and TRBJ2-6; D perhaps matches TRBD1 (5 bases). Looked up from germline, CDR1 is PRHDT and CDR2 is FYEKMQ (reference sequence). Between the trimmed V and J ends, which lost 0 bases and 2 bases, there was a span of 11 bases. CDR3 length equals 17 residues. The CDR3 nucleotides read TGTGCCAGCAGCTTAGGAAGGGGTATTACTGGGGCCAACGTCCTGACTTTC. Amino acid sequence: CASSLGRGITGANVLTF. Drawing the rest from reference TRBV13 and TRBJ2-6, the complete variable domain is AAGVIQSPRHLIKEKRETATLKCYPIPRHDTVYWYQQGPGQDPQFLISFYEKMQSDKGSIPDRFSAQQFSDYHSELNMSSLELGDSALYFCASSLGRGITGANVLTFGAGSRLTVL.

The sample holds many counts of this clonotype. The rearrangement joins TRBV28 to TRBJ1-4, with a tentative D call TRBD1 (6 bases). V was pared by 6 bases and J by 7 bases, with 18 bases between. Germline V gives CDR1 MDHEN, CDR2 SYDVKM. The CDR3 is 15 amino acids. The DNA for the CDR3 is TGTGCCAGCAGCCCGGGAGGGGGGGGCTTTGAAAAACTGTTTTTT. It codes for CASSPGGGGFEKLFF.

The J gene is TRBJ2-1, the V gene TRBV28; 7 positions agree with TRBD2. After removal of 5 bases from V and 4 bases from J, the junction contained 5 bases not matched to a gene. Per the germline V gene, CDR1 is MDHEN and CDR2 is SYDVKM. The CDR3 extends over 14 amino acids. CDR3 nucleotides: TGTGCCAGCAGTGTAGCGGGTCAGTACAATGAGCAGTTCTTC. This gives the protein CASSVAGQYNEQFF. The full variable domain, with the rest looked up from reference TRBV28 and TRBJ2-1, is DVKVTQSSRYLVKRTGEKVFLECVQDMDHENMFWYRQDPGLGLRLIYFSYDVKMKEKGDIPEGYSVSREKKERFSLILESASTNQTSMYLCASSVAGQYNEQFFGPGTRLTVL.

This clonotype has a handful of counts. The V gene is TRBV29-1, the J gene TRBJ1-1; no firm D call. This CDR3 is built from 13 residues. The V gene's germline CDR1 is SQVTM and CDR2 ANQGSEA. V lost 4 bases, J lost 3 bases, and 12 bases lay in between. This CDR3 reads CSVGVPLHTEAFF. The CDR3 DNA reads TGCAGCGTTGGGGTTCCGCTTCACACTGAAGCTTTCTTT.

V usage is TRBV7-8 and J usage is TRBJ1-6, with 10 bases aligning to TRBD1. Germline lookup yields CDR1 SGHVS and CDR2 FQNEAQ. V lost 3 bases, J lost 11 bases, and 10 bases stayed unmatched. CDR3 length: 16 amino acids. As DNA, the CDR3 is TGTGCCAGCAGCTTCATGACAGGGGGCCAGTGGACACCCCTCCACTTT. The encoded protein is CASSFMTGGQWTPLHF.

This clonotype was seen many times. The chain recombines TRBV10-3 with TRBJ2-2; the D is unclear. The V end lost 2 bases, the J end lost 8 bases, and 9 bases lay between the germline ends. This CDR3 comprises 13 residues. Germline V CDR1 and CDR2: ENHRY, SYGVKD. This chain's CDR3 is CAISEGRSGELFF. The CDR3, as DNA: TGTGCCATCAGTGAGGGGCGGTCGGGGGAGCTGTTTTTT.

The J gene is TRBJ2-7, the V gene TRBV20-1, with TRBD1 matching 10 bases. Germline lookup yields CDR1 DFQATT and CDR2 SNEGSKA (reference sequence). The trim removed 6 bases at V and 4 bases at J, leaving 9 bases unmatched. This CDR3 comprises 14 residues. The CDR3 nucleotides are TGCAGTGCGAAGACGACAGGGGGCCCTTACGAGCAGTACTTC. It codes for CSAKTTGGPYEQYF.

The chain is built from TRBV7-2 and TRBJ1-1, with D perhaps matching TRBD1 (6 bases). Trimming cost V 1 base and J 1 base, with 10 bases left between them. The CDR3 has 15 residues. Germline CDR1 reads SGHTA; CDR2 reads FQGNSA. The CDR3 loop is CASSLGGTQNTEAFF. The CDR3 DNA is TGTGCCAGCAGCTTAGGAGGGACACAGAACACTGAAGCTTTCTTT. The variable domain in full, completed from reference TRBV7-2 and TRBJ1-1, reads GAGVSQSPSNKVTEKGKDVELRCDPISGHTALYWYRQSLGQGLEFLIYFQGNSAPDKSGLPSDRFSAERTGGSVSTLTIQRTQQEDSAVYLCASSLGGTQNTEAFFGQGTRLTVV.

Many counts were recorded for this clonotype. The V call is TRBV12-3 or TRBV12-4, the J call TRBJ1-1, with unresolved D. This CDR3 has 14 residues. V lost 3 bases and J lost 0, with 8 bases in between. The CDR3 DNA reads as TGTGCCAGCAGTTTTCCCCCGTTGAACACTGAAGCTTTCTTT. Protein sequence: CASSFPPLNTEAFF.

This clonotype was recorded at least ten times. The chain is built from TRBV15 and TRBJ2-7; maybe TRBD1 (6 bases). CDR1 is LNHNV, CDR2 YYDKDF, per germline (reference sequence). The ends were cut back, 1 base at V and 7 bases at J, with 14 bases in the middle. This CDR3 has 14 residues. Here the CDR3 reads CATSRVGASREQYF. For the CDR3, the DNA is TGTGCCACCAGCAGAGTGGGGGCGTCGAGGGAGCAGTACTTC. Looking up the rest from reference TRBV15 and TRBJ2-7 gives the full variable domain: DAMVIQNPRYQVTQFGKPVTLSCSQTLNHNVMYWYQQKSSQAPKLLFHYYDKDFNNEADTPDNFQSRRPNTSFCFLDIRSPGLGDTAMYLCATSRVGASREQYFGPGTRLTVT.

Ten or more counts support this clonotype. V usage is TRBV28 and J usage is TRBJ2-7; a possible D gene is TRBD2 (6 bases). The CDR3 extends over 13 amino acids. Germline CDR1 reads MDHEN; CDR2 reads SYDVKM. V lost 8 bases to trimming and J lost 8 bases, with 19 bases between them. The CDR3 DNA reads as TGTGCCAGCGGGGAGGCCTTGTTAGACAAGCAGTACTTC. Translated: CASGEALLDKQYF.

This clonotype occurred many times. The chain couples TRBV7-6 to TRBJ2-3, with 7 bases that match TRBD1. The CDR3 is 13 amino acids. Germline-derived CDR1 and CDR2 are SGHVS and FNYEAQ. V gave up 5 bases and J gave up 4 bases; unmatched junction bases: 3. CDR3 DNA: TGTGCCAGCAGCGGGGACAGCCCAGATACGCAGTATTTT. Residues: CASSGDSPDTQYF.